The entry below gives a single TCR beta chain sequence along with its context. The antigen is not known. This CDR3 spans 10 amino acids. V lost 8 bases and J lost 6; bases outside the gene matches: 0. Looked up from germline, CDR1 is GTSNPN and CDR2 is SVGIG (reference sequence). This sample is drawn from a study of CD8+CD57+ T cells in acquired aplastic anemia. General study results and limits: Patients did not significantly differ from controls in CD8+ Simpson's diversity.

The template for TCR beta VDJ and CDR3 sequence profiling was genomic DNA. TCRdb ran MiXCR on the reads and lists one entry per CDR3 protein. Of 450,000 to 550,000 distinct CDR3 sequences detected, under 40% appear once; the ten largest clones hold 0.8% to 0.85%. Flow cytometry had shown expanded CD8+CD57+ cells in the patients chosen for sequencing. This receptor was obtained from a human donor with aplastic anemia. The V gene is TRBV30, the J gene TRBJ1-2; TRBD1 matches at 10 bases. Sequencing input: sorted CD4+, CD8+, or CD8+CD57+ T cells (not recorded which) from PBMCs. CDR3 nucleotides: TGTGCCGGGACAGGGGATGGCTACACCTTC. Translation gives CAGTGDGYTF. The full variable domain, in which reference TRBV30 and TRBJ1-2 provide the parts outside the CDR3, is SQTIHQWPATLVQPVGSPLSLECTVEGTSNPNLYWYRQAAGRGLQLLFYSVGIGQISSEVPQNLSASRPQDRQFILSSKKLLLSDSGFYLCAGTGDGYTFGSGTRLTVV.